This T cell receptor beta chain was found in a study of shared clonotypes between healthy human individuals. Whole-study findings and limits: Rarefaction gave evidence that sorted-subset sequencing remained incomplete despite large depth.

Concerning this clone itself: The target antigen is unknown. This CDR3 is also generated by other DNA sequences in the sample.

TCRdb's table, derived via immunoSEQ multiplex PCR, lists solely in-frame clones and lacks some. Found here are about 2 million clones, about 94% of them singletons; the top ten hold roughly 1%. CDR3 size: 13 residues. From germline, CDR1 is SGHNT and CDR2 YYREEE (reference sequence). Unmatched junction bases numbered 3, after V lost 2 bases and J lost 5 bases. CD45RO negativity and positive selection for CCR7 defined naive CD8 cells, a population that excluded terminally differentiated effector memory CD45RA+ cells. This sequence originates from a man between 18 and 35 years old in good health. J is TRBJ1-2 and V is TRBV5-4; 7 bases are shared with TRBD1. The sample consisted of naive CD8+ T cells sorted from blood. CDR3 protein: CASSFQGGYGYTF. CDR3 nucleotides: TGTGCCAGCAGCTTCCAGGGGGGGTATGGCTACACCTTC.